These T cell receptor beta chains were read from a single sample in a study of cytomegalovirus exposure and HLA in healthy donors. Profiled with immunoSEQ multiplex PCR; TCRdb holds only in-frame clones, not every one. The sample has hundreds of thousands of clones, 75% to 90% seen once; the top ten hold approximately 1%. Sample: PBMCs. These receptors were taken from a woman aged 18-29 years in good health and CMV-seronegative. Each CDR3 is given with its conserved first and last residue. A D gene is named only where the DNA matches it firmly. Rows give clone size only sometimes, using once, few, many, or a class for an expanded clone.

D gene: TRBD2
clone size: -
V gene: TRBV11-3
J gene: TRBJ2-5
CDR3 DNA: TGTGCCAGCAGCTTAGCCCTAGCGGGGTACCAAGAGACCCAGTACTTC
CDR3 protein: CASSLALAGYQETQYF

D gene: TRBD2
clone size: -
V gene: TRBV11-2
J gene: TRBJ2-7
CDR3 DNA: TGTGCCAGCAGCTTAGCGGTAGCGGGAGCAACCGAGCAGTACTTC
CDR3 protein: CASSLAVAGATEQYF

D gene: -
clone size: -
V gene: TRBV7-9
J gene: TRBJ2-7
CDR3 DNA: TGTGCCAGCAGCTTAGGCCAAAGCGACGAGCAGTACTTC
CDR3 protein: CASSLGQSDEQYF

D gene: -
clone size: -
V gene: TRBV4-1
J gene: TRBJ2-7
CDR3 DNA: TGCGCCAGCAGCCAAGTGGGAGATCCCTACGAGCAGTACTTC
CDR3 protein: CASSQVGDPYEQYF

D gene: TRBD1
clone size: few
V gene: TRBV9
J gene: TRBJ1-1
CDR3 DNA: TGTGCCAGCAGCGCGCCTGGGACAGGCGGAACTGAAGCTTTCTTT
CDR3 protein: CASSAPGTGGTEAFF

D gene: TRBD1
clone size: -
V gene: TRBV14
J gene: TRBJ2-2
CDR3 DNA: TGTGCCAGCAGCCCAACGACAGGGTGGAGCGGGGAGCTGTTTTTT
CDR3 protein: CASSPTTGWSGELFF

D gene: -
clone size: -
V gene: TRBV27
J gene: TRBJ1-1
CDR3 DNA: TGTGCCAGCAGTTTAACTGAGGACACTGAAGCTTTCTTT
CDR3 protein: CASSLTEDTEAFF

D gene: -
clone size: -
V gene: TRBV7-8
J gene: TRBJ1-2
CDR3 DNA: TGTGCCAGCAGCGTACGAATTGGACAGCCTTATGGCTACACCTTC
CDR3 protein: CASSVRIGQPYGYTF

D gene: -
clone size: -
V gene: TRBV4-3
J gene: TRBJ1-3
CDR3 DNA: TGCGCCAGCAGCCAAGACTCCCACTCTGACAGCTACTCTGGAAACACCATATATTTT
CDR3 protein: CASSQDSHSDSYSGNTIYF

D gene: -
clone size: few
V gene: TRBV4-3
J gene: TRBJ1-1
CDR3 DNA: TGCGCCAGCAGCCAATCCCTGGCAGGGAACACTGAAGCTTTCTTT
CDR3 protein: CASSQSLAGNTEAFF

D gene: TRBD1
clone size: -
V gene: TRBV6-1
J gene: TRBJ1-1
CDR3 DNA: TGTGCCAGCAGTGAAGCCCTAACAGGGGGGGGATGGACTGAAGCTTTCTTT
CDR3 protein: CASSEALTGGGWTEAFF

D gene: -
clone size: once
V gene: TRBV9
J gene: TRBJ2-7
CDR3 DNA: TGTGCCAGCAGCGAGGGTGGTCAGGGCTCCTACGAGCAGTACTTC
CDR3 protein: CASSEGGQGSYEQYF

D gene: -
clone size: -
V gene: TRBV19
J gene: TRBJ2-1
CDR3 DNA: TGTGCCAGTAGTATAGACTATAATGAGCAGTTCTTC
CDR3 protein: CASSIDYNEQFF

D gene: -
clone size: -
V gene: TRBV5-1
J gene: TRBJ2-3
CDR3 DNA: TGCGCCAGCAGCTTGGTACAGGGCACTAGCACAGATACGCAGTATTTT
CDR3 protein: CASSLVQGTSTDTQYF

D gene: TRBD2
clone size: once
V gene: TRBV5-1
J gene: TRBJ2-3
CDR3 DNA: TGCGCCAGCAGCGCCGGGACTAGCGGGAGCGTCACAGATACGCAGTATTTT
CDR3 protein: CASSAGTSGSVTDTQYF

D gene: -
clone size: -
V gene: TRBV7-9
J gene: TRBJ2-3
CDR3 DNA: TGTGCCAGCAGCTTAGTAGCTAGCACAGATACGCAGTATTTT
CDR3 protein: CASSLVASTDTQYF

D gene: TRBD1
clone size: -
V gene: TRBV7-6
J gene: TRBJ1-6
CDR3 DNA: TGTGCCAGCAGCTTAGAGACAGGGTCAGATTCACCCCTCCACTTT
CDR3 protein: CASSLETGSDSPLHF

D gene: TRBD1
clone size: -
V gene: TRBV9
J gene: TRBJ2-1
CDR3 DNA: TGTGCCAGCAGCATAGACAGGGGAGGAGCCTACAATGAGCAGTTCTTC
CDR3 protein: CASSIDRGGAYNEQFF

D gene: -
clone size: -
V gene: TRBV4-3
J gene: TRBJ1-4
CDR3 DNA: TGCGCCAGCAGCCAAGTGAGACAGCGAGAAAAACTGTTTTTT
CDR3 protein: CASSQVRQREKLFF

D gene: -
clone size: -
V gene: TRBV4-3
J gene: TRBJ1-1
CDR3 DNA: TGCGCCAGCAGCCGAGAAAGGGGGACCACTGAAGCTTTCTTT
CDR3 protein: CASSRERGTTEAFF

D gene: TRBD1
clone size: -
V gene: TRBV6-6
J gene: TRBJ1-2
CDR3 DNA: TGTGCCAGCAGTACGACAGGGAATGGCTACACCTTC
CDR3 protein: CASSTTGNGYTF

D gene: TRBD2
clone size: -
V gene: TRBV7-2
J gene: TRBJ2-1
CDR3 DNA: TGTGCCAGCAGCGCATCCGGGACTAGCGTATTCGATGAGCAGTTCTTC
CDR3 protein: CASSASGTSVFDEQFF

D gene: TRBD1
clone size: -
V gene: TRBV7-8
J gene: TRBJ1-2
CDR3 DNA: TGTGCCAGCAGTTATCGTACAGGGGGAAGTGGCTACACCTTC
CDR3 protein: CASSYRTGGSGYTF

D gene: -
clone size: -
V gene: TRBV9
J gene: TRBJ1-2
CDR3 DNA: TGTGCCAGCAGCACTTCGGGGGGTGGAGGCTACACCTTC
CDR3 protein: CASSTSGGGGYTF

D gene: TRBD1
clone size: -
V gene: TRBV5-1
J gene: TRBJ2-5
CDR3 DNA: TGCGCCAGCTCAGGACAGGGAGTCCAAGAGACCCAGTACTTC
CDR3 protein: CASSGQGVQETQYF

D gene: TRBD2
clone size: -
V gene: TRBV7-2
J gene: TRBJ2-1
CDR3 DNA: TGTGCCAGCAGCACACTAGCGGGAGGGATCTATGAGCAGTTCTTC
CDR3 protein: CASSTLAGGIYEQFF

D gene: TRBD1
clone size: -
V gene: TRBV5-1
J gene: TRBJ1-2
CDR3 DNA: TGCGCCAGCAGACCTCTTCGGACAGGGGGGAATGAAAGCTACACCTTC
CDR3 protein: CASRPLRTGGNESYTF

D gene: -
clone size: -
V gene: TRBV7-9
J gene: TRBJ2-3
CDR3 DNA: TGTGCCAGCAGCTCCCCAGGGGTCTCCACAGATACGCAGTATTTT
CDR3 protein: CASSSPGVSTDTQYF

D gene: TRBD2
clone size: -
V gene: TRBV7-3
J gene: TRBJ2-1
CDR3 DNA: TGTGCCAGCAGCTTACTTCGCGGGAGCGGTAGCAATGAGCAGTTCTTC
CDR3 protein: CASSLLRGSGSNEQFF

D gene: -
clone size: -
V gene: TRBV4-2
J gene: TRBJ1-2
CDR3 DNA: TGTGCCAGCAGCCAAGGAGATAAGTCCCATGGCTACACCTTC
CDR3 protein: CASSQGDKSHGYTF

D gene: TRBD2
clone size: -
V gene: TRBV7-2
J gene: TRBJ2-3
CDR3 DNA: TGTGCCAGCAGCTTATTTAGCGGGGGGGATACGCAGTATTTT
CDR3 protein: CASSLFSGGDTQYF

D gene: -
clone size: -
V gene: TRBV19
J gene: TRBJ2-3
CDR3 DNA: TGTGCCAGTAGTAGCGGGACTTTCAAACTCGGGAATACGCAGTATTTT
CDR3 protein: CASSSGTFKLGNTQYF

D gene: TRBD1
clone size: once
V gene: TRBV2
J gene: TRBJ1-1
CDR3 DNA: TGTGCCAGCAGTGAATCGCCGACAGGGGGCGCGGAAGCTTTCTTT
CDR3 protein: CASSESPTGGAEAFF

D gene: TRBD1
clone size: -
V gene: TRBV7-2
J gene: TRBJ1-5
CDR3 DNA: TGTGCCAGCAGTCTGGACAGGGCTTTCAATCAGCCCCAGCATTTT
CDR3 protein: CASSLDRAFNQPQHF

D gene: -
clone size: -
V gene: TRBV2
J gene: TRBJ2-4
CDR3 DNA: TGTGCCAGCAGTGCAACGGGATACAAAAACATTCAGTACTTC
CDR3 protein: CASSATGYKNIQYF

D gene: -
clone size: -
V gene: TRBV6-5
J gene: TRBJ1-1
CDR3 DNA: TGTGCCAGCAGTCGCACAGGGTCCATGACTGAAGCTTTCTTT
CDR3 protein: CASSRTGSMTEAFF

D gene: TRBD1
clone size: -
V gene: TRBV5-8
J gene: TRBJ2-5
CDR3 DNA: TGTGCCAGCAGCCCTAGGACAGGGCAAAAGACCCAGTACTTC
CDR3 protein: CASSPRTGQKTQYF

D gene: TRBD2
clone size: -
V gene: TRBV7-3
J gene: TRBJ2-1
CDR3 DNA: TGTGCCAGCAGGGACTTAGCGGGAGCTTACAATGAGCAGTTCTTC
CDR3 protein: CASRDLAGAYNEQFF

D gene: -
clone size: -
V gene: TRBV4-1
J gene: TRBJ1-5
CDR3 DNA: TGCGCCAGCAGCCCGGCGGGACCGAGGCGCAATCAGCCCCAGCATTTT
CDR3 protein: CASSPAGPRRNQPQHF

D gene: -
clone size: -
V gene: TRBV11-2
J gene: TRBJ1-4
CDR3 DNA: TGTGCCAGCAGTCGCAGTGGGACAAATGAAAAACTGTTTTTT
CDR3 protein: CASSRSGTNEKLFF

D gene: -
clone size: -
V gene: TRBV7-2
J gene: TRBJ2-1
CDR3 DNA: TGTGCCAGCAGCTTAGAAGCTTATGCTCACAGTGAGCAGTTCTTC
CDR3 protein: CASSLEAYAHSEQFF

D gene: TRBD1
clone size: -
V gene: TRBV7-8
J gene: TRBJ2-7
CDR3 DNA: TGTGCCAGCAGCCCGGGCCCGGCCGGACAGGGTCTCTACGAGCAGTACTTC
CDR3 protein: CASSPGPAGQGLYEQYF

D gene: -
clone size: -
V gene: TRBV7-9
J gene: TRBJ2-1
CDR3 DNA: TGTGCCAGCAGCTTAAGACTAGTAGTAATCGATGAGCAGTTCTTC
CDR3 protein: CASSLRLVVIDEQFF

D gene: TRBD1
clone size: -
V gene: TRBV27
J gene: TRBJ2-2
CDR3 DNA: TGTGCCAGCAGTCGGGGACAGGGGTACACCGGGGAGCTGTTTTTT
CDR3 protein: CASSRGQGYTGELFF

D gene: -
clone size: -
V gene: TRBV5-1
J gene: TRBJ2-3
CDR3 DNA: TGCGCCAGCAGCTTGGATAGCGGAGACACAGATACGCAGTATTTT
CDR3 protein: CASSLDSGDTDTQYF

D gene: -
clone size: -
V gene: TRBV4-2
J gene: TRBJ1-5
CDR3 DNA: TGTGCCAGCAGCCAAGTTTCAGGAAATGAAGGTCAGCCCCAGCATTTT
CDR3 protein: CASSQVSGNEGQPQHF